What follows describes a single T cell receptor beta chain. Antigen unknown. This specimen belongs to a study of CD4+ T cells in melanoma. Study-level points and caveats: Reportedly, melanoma neoantigen-specific CD4+ T cells showed varied differentiation states. CD8+ T cell, macrophage and B cell function reportedly correlated with neoantigen-specific CD4+ T cells.

Some clones are missing from TCRdb's copy, which holds only in-frame ones; the method was immunoSEQ multiplex PCR. Seen here are around 100,000 clones, approximately 90% observed once, and the top ten hold less than 4%. This clonotype was sampled from a human donor with melanoma. The sequenced material came from peripheral blood.

DNA of the CDR3: TGCAGCGTTGCCAAGGCAGGGGGCGGTCAGCCCCAGCATTTT. Translating it yields CSVAKAGGGQPQHF. The J gene is TRBJ1-5, the V gene TRBV29-1; 8 bases map to TRBD1. This CDR3 contains 14 residues. Germline V lookup: CDR1 SQVTM, CDR2 ANQGSEA. V lost 4 bases and J lost 6; bases outside the gene matches: 8.